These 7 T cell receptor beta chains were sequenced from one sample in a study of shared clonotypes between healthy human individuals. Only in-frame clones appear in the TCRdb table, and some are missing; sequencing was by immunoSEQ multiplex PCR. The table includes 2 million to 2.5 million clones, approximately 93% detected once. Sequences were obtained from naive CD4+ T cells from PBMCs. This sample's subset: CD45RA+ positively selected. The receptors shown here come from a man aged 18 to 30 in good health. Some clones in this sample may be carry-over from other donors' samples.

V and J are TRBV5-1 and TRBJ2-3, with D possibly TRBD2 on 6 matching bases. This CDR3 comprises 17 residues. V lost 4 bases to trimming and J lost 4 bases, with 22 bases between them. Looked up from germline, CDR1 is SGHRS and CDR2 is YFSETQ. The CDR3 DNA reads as TGCGCCAGCAGCCCAGACGATCGGTCGCGGGGCGCAGATACGCAGTATTTT. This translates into CASSPDDRSRGADTQYF.

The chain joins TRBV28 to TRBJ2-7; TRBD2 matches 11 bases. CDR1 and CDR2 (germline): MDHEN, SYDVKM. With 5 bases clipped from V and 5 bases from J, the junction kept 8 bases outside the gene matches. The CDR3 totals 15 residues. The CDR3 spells CASSSGGSGRDEQYF. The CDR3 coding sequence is TGTGCCAGCAGTAGCGGGGGTAGCGGGAGGGACGAGCAGTACTTC. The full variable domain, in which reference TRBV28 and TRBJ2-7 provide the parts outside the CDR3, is DVKVTQSSRYLVKRTGEKVFLECVQDMDHENMFWYRQDPGLGLRLIYFSYDVKMKEKGDIPEGYSVSREKKERFSLILESASTNQTSMYLCASSSGGSGRDEQYFGPGTRLTVT.

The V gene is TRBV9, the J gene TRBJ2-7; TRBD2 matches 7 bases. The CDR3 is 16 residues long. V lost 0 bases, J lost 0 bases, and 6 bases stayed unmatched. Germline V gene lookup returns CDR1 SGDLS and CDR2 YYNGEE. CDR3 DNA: TGTGCCAGCAGCGTAGATGGCGGGAGCTACTCCTACGAGCAGTACTTC. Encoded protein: CASSVDGGSYSYEQYF.

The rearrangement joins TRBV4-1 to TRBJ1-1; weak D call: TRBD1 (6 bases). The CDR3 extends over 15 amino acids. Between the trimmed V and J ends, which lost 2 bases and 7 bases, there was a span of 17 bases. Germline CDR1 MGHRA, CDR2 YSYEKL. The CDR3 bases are TGCGCCAGCAGCCAAATAGCAGGGGTTCATAGTGAAGCTTTCTTT. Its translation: CASSQIAGVHSEAFF.

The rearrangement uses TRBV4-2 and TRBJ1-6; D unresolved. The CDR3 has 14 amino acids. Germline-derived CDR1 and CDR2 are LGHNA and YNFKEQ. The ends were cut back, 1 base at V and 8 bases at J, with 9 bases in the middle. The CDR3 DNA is TGTGCCAGCAGCCAAGGTCCCATGGATTCACCCCTCCACTTT. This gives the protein CASSQGPMDSPLHF.

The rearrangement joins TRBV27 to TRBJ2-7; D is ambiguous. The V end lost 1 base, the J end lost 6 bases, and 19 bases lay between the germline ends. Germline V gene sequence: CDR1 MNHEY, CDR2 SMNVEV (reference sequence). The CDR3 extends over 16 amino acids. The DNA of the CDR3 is TGTGCCAGCAGTTTATTCTTGCGTTCCCCACCCGCCGAGCAGTACTTC. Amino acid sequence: CASSLFLRSPPAEQYF.

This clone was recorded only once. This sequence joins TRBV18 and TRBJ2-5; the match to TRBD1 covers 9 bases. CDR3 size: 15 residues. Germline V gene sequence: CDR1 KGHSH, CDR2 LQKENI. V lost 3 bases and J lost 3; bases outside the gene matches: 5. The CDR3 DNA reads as TGTGCCAGCTCACCCGGGACAGGGCCAGAAGAGACCCAGTACTTC. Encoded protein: CASSPGTGPEETQYF.